The 26 T cell receptor beta chains given below trace back to one sample, sequenced in a study of T cells in tumors after PD-1 blockade. The protocol was immunoSEQ multiplex PCR, while the TCRdb copy is restricted to in-frame clones and leaves out a portion. The sample lists 40,000 to 55,000 clones; roughly 73% were seen once. Sample: PBMCs, taken before anti-PD-1 treatment. The receptors shown here come from a human donor with basal cell carcinoma.

This clone occurred once. This chain links TRBV6-6 with TRBJ1-5; D call uncertain. This CDR3 has 14 amino acids. V lost 6 bases to trimming and J lost 1 base, with 10 bases between them. Germline CDR1 reads MNHNY; CDR2 reads SVGAGI (reference sequence). The CDR3 reads CASSPSWSNQPQHF. The CDR3 DNA follows: TGTGCCAGCAGCCCAAGTTGGAGCAATCAGCCCCAGCATTTT.

This clone was seen a few times. The genes are TRBV28 and TRBJ2-7; 10 bases agree with TRBD2. V lost 3 bases, J lost 4 bases, and 6 bases stayed unmatched. CDR1 and CDR2 (germline): MDHEN, SYDVKM. This CDR3 is 15 amino acids long. This chain's CDR3 is CASSFSTSGLYEQYF. CDR3 DNA: TGTGCCAGCAGTTTCTCGACTAGCGGGCTTTACGAGCAGTACTTC.

There are a few counts of this clone. The chain joins TRBV19 to TRBJ2-3; D gene ambiguous. The CDR3 length is 13 residues. Trimming removed 6 bases from V and 0 bases from J, with 7 bases in between. Germline loops: CDR1 LNHDA, CDR2 SQIVND (reference sequence). The CDR3 bases are TGTGCCAGTAGGCTGCCTAGCACAGATACGCAGTATTTT. Amino acids: CASRLPSTDTQYF. Looking up the rest from reference TRBV19 and TRBJ2-3 gives the full variable domain: DGGITQSPKYLFRKEGQNVTLSCEQNLNHDAMYWYRQDPGQGLRLIYYSQIVNDFQKGDIAEGYSVSREKKESFPLTVTSAQKNPTAFYLCASRLPSTDTQYFGPGTRLTVL.

The chain recombines TRBV15 with TRBJ1-6; possible D gene TRBD1, 5 bases. V lost 0 bases to trimming and J lost 7 bases, with 25 bases between them. This CDR3 contains 20 residues. CDR1 is LNHNV, CDR2 YYDKDF, per germline (reference sequence). The CDR3 protein is CATSRERLRGPGEKNSPLHF. The DNA of the CDR3 is TGTGCCACCAGCAGAGAGAGACTAAGAGGGCCGGGGGAAAAGAATTCACCCCTCCACTTT.

The chain has TRBV10-3 and TRBJ2-7; possible D gene TRBD1, 6 bases. Looked up from germline, CDR1 is ENHRY and CDR2 is SYGVKD. This CDR3 spans 14 amino acids. Trimming cost V 7 bases and J 0 bases, with 13 bases left between them. The CDR3 DNA reads as TGTGCCATCAATTCAGGGGACAACTCCTACGAGCAGTACTTC. Encoded protein: CAINSGDNSYEQYF.

The chain has TRBV6-6 and TRBJ2-7; a possible D gene is TRBD2 (6 bases). Trimming cost V 7 bases and J 0 bases, with 10 bases left between them. Germline loops: CDR1 MNHNY, CDR2 SVGAGI (reference sequence). The CDR3 is 13 residues long. The CDR3, as DNA: TGTGCCAGCATATACGGGAGCTCCTACGAGCAGTACTTC. This gives the protein CASIYGSSYEQYF.

The rearrangement uses TRBV6-1 and TRBJ1-2; tentative D call: TRBD1 (5 bases). This CDR3 contains 14 residues. V shed 3 bases and J shed 7 bases, with 15 bases lying between them. CDR1 is MNHNS and CDR2 is SASEGT in the germline V gene. CDR3 in amino acids: CASSEAERTTGYTF. Written as DNA, the CDR3 is TGTGCCAGCAGTGAGGCGGAACGGACAACTGGCTACACCTTC.

This clone has just a few counts. The V and J genes are TRBV30 and TRBJ1-6, with D tentatively TRBD1 (5 bases). The ends were cut back, 0 bases at V and 10 bases at J, with 16 bases in the middle. This CDR3 spans 15 amino acids. CDR1 GTSNPN and CDR2 SVGIG come from the germline V gene (reference sequence). CDR3 DNA sequence: TGTGCCTGGAGTGTAAAGGGTAGCTGGGGCTCACCCCTCCACTTT. Its protein product is CAWSVKGSWGSPLHF.

V usage is TRBV5-1 and J usage is TRBJ2-2; the D is unclear. V was clipped by 0 bases and J by 4 bases, with 4 bases between them. Germline lookup yields CDR1 SGHRS and CDR2 YFSETQ. This CDR3 region has 13 residues. The CDR3 is CASSLDGTGELFF. The DNA for the CDR3 is TGCGCCAGCAGCTTGGACGGCACCGGGGAGCTGTTTTTT.

This clone has ten or more counts. The V and J genes are TRBV28 and TRBJ2-7; TRBD1 agrees at 8 bases. Germline V CDR1 and CDR2: MDHEN, SYDVKM. Trimming took 6 bases from V and 3 from J; bases not matched to a gene: 7. This CDR3 spans 14 amino acids. The CDR3 DNA sequence: TGTGCCAGCAGACGATACGGACAGGGCTACGAGCAGTACTTC. This gives the protein CASRRYGQGYEQYF.

The V gene is TRBV28, the J gene TRBJ1-3; D may be TRBD1 (6 bases). Looked up from germline, CDR1 is MDHEN and CDR2 is SYDVKM. This CDR3 contains 15 residues. V was clipped by 5 bases and J by 0 bases, with 11 bases between them. CDR3 sequence reads: CASSADSTSGNTIYF. The CDR3 DNA follows: TGTGCCAGCAGTGCGGACAGCACCTCTGGAAACACCATATATTTT.

The rearrangement joins TRBV12-5 to TRBJ1-2; D is uncertain. The V gene lost 3 bases and the J gene lost 6 bases, with 11 bases spanning the gap. Germline V gives CDR1 LGHNT, CDR2 FRNRAP. The CDR3 spans 13 residues. The CDR3 is CASGLGPVNGYTF. In nucleotides, the CDR3 is TGTGCTAGTGGTTTAGGGCCAGTTAATGGCTACACCTTC.

The chain carries TRBV3-1 (or the pseudogene TRBV3-2) and TRBJ1-1, with 7 bases identical to TRBD1. Germline values: CDR1 LGHDT, CDR2 YNNKEL (reference sequence). V shed 4 bases, J shed 1 base, and the junction held 6 bases outside the gene matches. The CDR3 loop spans 15 amino acids. The CDR3 DNA is TGTGCCAGCAGCCCGTGGGGACAGTGGAACACTGAAGCTTTCTTT. Its translation: CASSPWGQWNTEAFF.

On this clone itself: Since a much larger clone is just one base distant, this may be a read error. At the DNA level, this CDR3 is encoded by other sequences in the same sample as well. The chain joins TRBV27 to TRBJ2-7, with TRBD1 as a possible D gene (6 bases). CDR1 MNHEY and CDR2 SMNVEV come from the germline V gene (reference sequence). V lost 7 bases and J lost 4, with 20 bases in between. The CDR3 consists of 15 residues. Here the CDR3 DNA reads TGTGCCAGCAAAGGATTTACAGGGAGTTCGTACGAGCAGTACTTC. It yields the protein CASKGFTGSSYEQYF.

The V call is TRBV20-1, the J call TRBJ2-1, with 9 bases matching TRBD2. Trimming took 3 bases from V and 7 from J; bases not matched to a gene: 10. CDR1 and CDR2 from the germline V gene are DFQATT and SNEGSKA (reference sequence). This CDR3 is built from 15 residues. The CDR3 sequence: CSASKGLALRNEQFF. The CDR3 DNA is TGCAGTGCTAGTAAGGGACTAGCACTTAGGAATGAGCAGTTCTTC.

The chain links TRBV29-1 to TRBJ1-1, with 8 bases matching TRBD1. CDR1 and CDR2 (germline): SQVTM, ANQGSEA. The CDR3 has 13 residues. J was trimmed by 0 bases and V by 6 bases; bases with no gene match: 3. This CDR3 is CSVGTGLNTEAFF. The CDR3 DNA reads TGCAGCGTCGGGACAGGATTGAACACTGAAGCTTTCTTT. Based on the CDR3 plus reference TRBV29-1 and TRBJ1-1, the full variable domain is SAVISQKPSRDICQRGTSLTIQCQVDSQVTMMFWYRQQPGQSLTLIATANQGSEATYESGFVIDKFPISRPNLTFSTLTVSNMSPEDSSIYLCSVGTGLNTEAFFGQGTRLTVV.

As DNA, the CDR3 is TGCGCCAGCAGCTTGGGGGGGCTAGCGGTAACAGATACGCAGTATTTT. Its translation is CASSLGGLAVTDTQYF. The rearrangement links TRBV5-1 to TRBJ2-3; D may be TRBD2 (7 bases). V was trimmed by 0 bases and J by 3 bases, leaving 14 bases between them. Germline V gene data show CDR1 as SGHRS and CDR2 as YFSETQ. CDR3 size: 16 residues.

The chain uses TRBV19 and TRBJ2-2; no clear D gene. Between the trimmed V and J ends, which lost 6 bases and 2 bases, there was a span of 13 bases. This CDR3 spans 15 amino acids. Germline V lookup: CDR1 LNHDA, CDR2 SQIVND (reference sequence). The CDR3 region has the DNA TGTGCCAGTAGCCCCCAGGCAGCCAACACCGGGGAGCTGTTTTTT. Translation: CASSPQAANTGELFF.

The chain recombines TRBV24-1 with TRBJ2-3, with TRBD2 matching 12 bases. Germline V CDR1 and CDR2: KGHDR, SFDVKD. The CDR3 extends over 16 amino acids. The J segment lost 3 bases and the V segment lost 7 bases, leaving 7 bases of the junction unmatched. Here the CDR3 DNA reads TGTGCCACCAGGGCTAGCGGGGGGGCGACGACAGATACGCAGTATTTT. As protein: CATRASGGATTDTQYF.

This sequence joins TRBV4-1 and TRBJ2-7; possibly TRBD1 for D (6 bases). V was trimmed by 4 bases and J by 4 bases, leaving 14 bases between them. Per germline, CDR1 MGHRA and CDR2 YSYEKL. CDR3 size: 14 residues. The DNA for the CDR3 is TGCGCCAGCAGCCTCGAACAGGGTCGATACGAGCAGTACTTC. Residues: CASSLEQGRYEQYF.

The V and J genes are TRBV7-2 and TRBJ2-1; perhaps TRBD2 as D (6 bases). Germline CDR1 is SGHTA and CDR2 is FQGNSA. Trimming removed 2 bases at V and 7 bases at J, with 18 bases between. CDR3 length: 16 residues. This chain's CDR3 is CASSLFASVIINEQFF. The CDR3 DNA sequence: TGTGCCAGCAGCTTATTTGCTAGCGTCATAATTAATGAGCAGTTCTTC.

The chain is built from TRBV29-1 and TRBJ1-2; D is unclear. The CDR3 is 12 amino acids. Between the trimmed V and J ends, which lost 6 bases and 2 bases, there was a span of 10 bases. In germline, CDR1 is SQVTM, CDR2 ANQGSEA. In DNA, the CDR3 is TGCAGCGTGGCGAGGTTAAACTATGGCTACACCTTC. Translation gives CSVARLNYGYTF.

This rearrangement joins TRBV7-8 to TRBJ2-7; 7 nucleotides line up with TRBD1. This CDR3 comprises 15 residues. Germline values: CDR1 SGHVS, CDR2 FQNEAQ. The trim removed 2 bases at V and 3 bases at J, leaving 7 bases unmatched. The chain's CDR3 is CASSLKTGILYEQYF. The DNA of the CDR3 is TGTGCCAGCAGCTTAAAGACAGGGATACTCTACGAGCAGTACTTC.

V usage is TRBV7-6 and J usage is TRBJ2-5; 9 nucleotides align to TRBD2. The V segment lost 0 bases and the J segment 5 bases; nucleotides outside the gene matches: 7. CDR1 is SGHVS, CDR2 FNYEAQ, per germline. The CDR3 has 16 amino acids. Here the CDR3 DNA reads TGTGCCAGCAGCTTAGCGCGGGGGGGGAGTGATGAGACCCAGTACTTC. It is translated as CASSLARGGSDETQYF. Filled out from reference TRBV7-6 and TRBJ2-5, the complete variable domain reads GAGVSQSPRYKVTKRGQDVALRCDPISGHVSLYWYRQALGQGPEFLTYFNYEAQQDKSGLPNDRFSAERPEGSISTLTIQRTEQRDSAMYRCASSLARGGSDETQYFGPGTRLLVL.

This chain's CDR3 is CASSDGPQPQHF. CDR3 coding DNA: TGTGCCAGCAGTGACGGACCTCAGCCCCAGCATTTT. The V gene is TRBV6-1, the J gene TRBJ1-5; D is ambiguous. Germline V CDR1 and CDR2: MNHNS, SASEGT. V was clipped by 3 bases and J by 6 bases, with 6 bases between them. CDR3 length: 12 amino acids.

The chain carries TRBV14 and TRBJ1-2, with D perhaps TRBD1 (6 bases). The CDR3 is 15 residues long. V shed 1 base and J shed 6 bases, with 15 bases lying between them. Germline values: CDR1 SGHDN, CDR2 FVKESK. CDR3 coding DNA: TGTGCCAGCAGCCAAGTACAGGGCTATCGAGATGGCTACACCTTC. Residues: CASSQVQGYRDGYTF.